This passage covers 21 T cell receptor beta chains from one sample sequenced in a study of cytomegalovirus exposure and HLA in healthy donors. The PCR used 60 Vbeta and 13 Jbeta primers. TCRdb keeps only in-frame clones here, not all; method: immunoSEQ multiplex PCR. This table has around 150,000 clones, about 76% appearing once. The specimen was PBMCs. These receptors originate from a woman aged 40-49 years in good health and CMV-seronegative.

The V and J genes are TRBV9 and TRBJ1-1; D is undetermined. V shed 0 bases and J shed 1 base, with 7 bases lying between them. Germline loops: CDR1 SGDLS, CDR2 YYNGEE. The length of the CDR3 is 14 residues. CDR3 sequence reads: CASSVELRNTEAFF. In nucleotides, the CDR3 is TGTGCCAGCAGCGTAGAGCTGAGGAACACTGAAGCTTTCTTT.

J is TRBJ2-7 and V is TRBV10-3, with 8 bases lining up with TRBD2. The CDR3 covers 15 residues. V was pared by 2 bases and J by 0 bases, with 3 bases of the junction left unmatched. From germline, CDR1 is ENHRY and CDR2 SYGVKD. CDR3 region: CAISELAGISYEQYF. The CDR3 bases are TGTGCCATCAGTGAGCTAGCGGGCATCTCCTACGAGCAGTACTTC.

The chain uses TRBV7-2 and TRBJ2-7, with 8 bases that match TRBD1. Germline trimming cut 4 bases from V and 4 bases from J; bases unmatched to any gene: 6. The CDR3 consists of 14 residues. Germline V CDR1 and CDR2: SGHTA, FQGNSA. This CDR3 reads CASSYGTGLYEQYF. As DNA, the CDR3 is TGTGCCAGCAGCTACGGGACAGGCCTTTACGAGCAGTACTTC. Drawing the rest from reference TRBV7-2 and TRBJ2-7, the complete variable domain is GAGVSQSPSNKVTEKGKDVELRCDPISGHTALYWYRQSLGQGLEFLIYFQGNSAPDKSGLPSDRFSAERTGGSVSTLTIQRTQQEDSAVYLCASSYGTGLYEQYFGPGTRLTVT.

This chain joins TRBV4-1 and TRBJ1-4; perhaps TRBD1 as D (5 bases). Trimming cost V 1 base and J 6 bases, with 12 bases left between them. The CDR3 consists of 15 residues. Per germline, CDR1 MGHRA and CDR2 YSYEKL. The CDR3 spells CASSQVPGEDEKLFF. As DNA, the CDR3 is TGCGCCAGCAGCCAAGTCCCGGGGGAGGATGAAAAACTGTTTTTT.

The chain links TRBV28 to TRBJ1-4; tentative D call: TRBD1 (5 bases). V was pared by 5 bases and J by 11 bases, with 18 bases between. The CDR3 spans 14 residues. Germline V lookup: CDR1 MDHEN, CDR2 SYDVKM. The CDR3 spells CASSPGQGRRKLFF. The CDR3, as DNA: TGTGCCAGCAGTCCCGGGCAGGGTCGACGGAAACTGTTTTTT.

The gene calls are TRBV4-2 and TRBJ2-4; 11 nucleotides align to TRBD1. The CDR3 contains 14 residues. Germline V gene data show CDR1 as LGHNA and CDR2 as YNFKEQ. J lost 7 bases, V lost 4 bases, and 3 bases had no gene match. The CDR3 is CASSLGQGANIQYF. CDR3 coding DNA: TGTGCCAGCAGCCTCGGACAGGGGGCCAACATTCAGTACTTC.

This clone has only one observation. The V and J genes are TRBV2 and TRBJ1-6, with D possibly being TRBD1 (6 bases). The CDR3 sequence is 16 residues long. V shed 5 bases and J shed 0 bases, with 11 bases lying between them. CDR1 is SNHLY and CDR2 is FYNNEI in the germline V gene. The CDR3 reads CASSLGGSSYNSPLHF. CDR3 nucleotide sequence: TGTGCCAGCAGTTTAGGGGGAAGCTCCTATAATTCACCCCTCCACTTT.

The J gene is TRBJ2-1, the V gene TRBV7-2; D perhaps matches TRBD1 (5 bases). The CDR3 runs 15 residues. CDR1 is SGHTA, CDR2 FQGNSA, per germline. V shed 2 bases and J shed 2 bases, with 10 bases lying between them. The CDR3 region is CASSLQGITYNEQFF. DNA for the CDR3: TGTGCCAGCAGCTTACAGGGTATCACCTACAATGAGCAGTTCTTC.

The CDR3 bases are TGTGCCAGCAACCGAGCCGGGACAGGGGAGTTACCCCTCCACTTT. Translating gives CASNRAGTGELPLHF. The gene calls are TRBV6-6 and TRBJ1-6, with 10 bases aligning to TRBD1. The CDR3 consists of 15 residues. Unmatched junction bases numbered 12, after V lost 7 bases and J lost 12 bases. Germline lookup yields CDR1 MNHNY and CDR2 SVGAGI (reference sequence).

Written as DNA, the CDR3 is TGTGCCAGCAGGCCGGGGTGGCCTGGTAGTTTTAAAGCTTTCTTT. Translating it yields CASRPGWPGSFKAFF. The genes are TRBV6-4 and TRBJ1-1; D is unclear. The CDR3 runs to 15 residues. With 6 bases removed from V and 9 bases from J, the gap between germline ends came to 23 bases. Germline values: CDR1 MRHNA, CDR2 SNTAGT.

This clone was seen a few times. V gene TRBV4-3 combines with J gene TRBJ1-1, with TRBD1 identical over 7 bases. The CDR3 contains 17 residues. The germline V gene encodes CDR1 LGHNA and CDR2 YSLEER. With V trimmed by 0 bases and J by 4 bases, 11 bases remained unmatched. The CDR3 DNA reads as TGCGCCAGCAGCCAAGATCTAGGCGGGACAGTGGGCACTGAAGCTTTCTTT. Translated: CASSQDLGGTVGTEAFF.

The chain couples TRBV9 to TRBJ2-2; 8 nucleotides line up with TRBD1. This CDR3 region has 15 residues. Germline CDR1 reads SGDLS; CDR2 reads YYNGEE. Trimming removed 2 bases from V and 1 base from J; junction bases left unmatched: 1. CDR3 residues: CASSVDRGNTGELFF. The CDR3, as DNA: TGTGCCAGCAGCGTCGACAGGGGGAACACCGGGGAGCTGTTTTTT. The full variable domain, rest sourced from reference TRBV9 and TRBJ2-2, is DSGVTQTPKHLITATGQRVTLRCSPRSGDLSVYWYQQSLDQGLQFLIQYYNGEERAKGNILERFSAQQFPDLHSELNLSSLELGDSALYFCASSVDRGNTGELFFGEGSRLTVL.

This chain uses TRBV19 with TRBJ2-5; possible D gene TRBD1, 6 bases. This CDR3 contains 13 residues. V lost 3 bases and J lost 4, with 9 bases in between. CDR1 and CDR2 from the germline V gene are LNHDA and SQIVND (reference sequence). DNA for the CDR3: TGTGCCAGTAGTATTCAGACAGGAGAGACCCAGTACTTC. Its translation is CASSIQTGETQYF.

The gene calls are TRBV6-1 and TRBJ1-5; TRBD1 matches at 8 bases. The CDR3 contains 15 residues. Germline assignment: CDR1 MNHNS and CDR2 SASEGT. V was clipped by 6 bases and J by 6 bases; unmatched bases: 10. CDR3 coding DNA: TGTGCCAGCAGAAATCAGGACAGGGTGGTTCAGCCCCAGCATTTT. Translation gives CASRNQDRVVQPQHF.

The chain couples TRBV6-5 to TRBJ1-2, with 12 bases matching TRBD1. The germline V gene encodes CDR1 MNHEY and CDR2 SVGAGI. The CDR3 consists of 15 residues. The V and J ends lost 8 bases and 8 bases, in that order; junction bases with no gene match: 12. In nucleotides, the CDR3 is TGTGCCAGCCTTGTCCCGGGACAGGGGGCCAGGGGCTACACCTTC. Protein product: CASLVPGQGARGYTF.

This clone showed up just once. This chain uses TRBV6-6 with TRBJ1-6; 8 nucleotides agree with TRBD1. V shed 6 bases and J 7 bases; nucleotides not matched to a gene: 5. Germline lookup yields CDR1 MNHNY and CDR2 SVGAGI (reference sequence). This CDR3 is 14 amino acids long. The CDR3: CASRPGGLNSPLHF. The DNA for the CDR3 is TGTGCCAGCAGACCAGGGGGCCTGAATTCACCCCTCCACTTT.

This clone appeared a few times. J is TRBJ1-4 and V is TRBV5-4, with TRBD1 as a possible D gene (5 bases). This CDR3 is 15 amino acids long. CDR1 is SGHNT and CDR2 is YYREEE in the germline V gene (reference sequence). The ends were cut back, 3 bases at V and 0 bases at J, with 9 bases in the middle. This CDR3 is CASSSGGTTNEKLFF. The CDR3 DNA sequence: TGTGCCAGCAGCTCGGGGGGTACAACTAATGAAAAACTGTTTTTT.

This clone was seen only once. The rearrangement joins TRBV7-9 to TRBJ2-5; D not resolved. Trimming stripped 6 bases from V and 5 bases from J, with 10 bases between. The CDR3 runs 12 residues. The germline V gene encodes CDR1 SEHNR and CDR2 FQNEAQ (reference sequence). The CDR3 here is CASRPLSETQYF. As DNA, the CDR3 is TGTGCCAGCAGACCCCTATCGGAGACCCAGTACTTC.

This clone came up a few times. The V call is TRBV5-6, the J call TRBJ1-4; D unresolved. The germline CDR1 and CDR2 sequences are SGHDT and YYEEEE. V was pared by 3 bases and J by 8 bases, with 14 bases between. CDR3 length: 14 amino acids. The DNA of the CDR3 is TGTGCCAGCAGCTCCGCGGGTTTAAGGGAAAAACTGTTTTTT. Protein: CASSSAGLREKLFF.

The V gene is TRBV7-9, the J gene TRBJ1-1, with D tentatively TRBD1 (6 bases). Trimming stripped 7 bases from V and 1 base from J, with 19 bases between. Germline lookup yields CDR1 SEHNR and CDR2 FQNEAQ (reference sequence). The CDR3 has 16 amino acids. CDR3 bases: TGTGCCAGCAACAAGGGGGGGGTAAGTTGGAACACTGAAGCTTTCTTT. It specifies CASNKGGVSWNTEAFF.

The rearrangement uses TRBV4-3 and TRBJ1-2, with D perhaps TRBD1 (5 bases). With 3 bases removed from V and 5 bases from J, the gap between germline ends came to 19 bases. The CDR3 extends over 16 amino acids. The germline CDR1 and CDR2 sequences are LGHNA and YSLEER. The CDR3, as DNA: TGCGCCAGCAGCCACCTAGACGCAGGGCTTCGGTATGGCTACACCTTC. It translates to CASSHLDAGLRYGYTF.